The rows below give T cell receptor beta chains drawn from one sample of a study of spatial heterogeneity in lung cancer. TCRdb re-called the 5' RACE reads with MiXCR, one entry per CDR3 protein. The sample holds thousands of distinct CDR3 sequences, roughly 5.3% seen once. Source: lung tumor tissue, taken at surgery. These receptor sequences come from a female donor with early-stage non-small cell lung cancer. The CDR3 runs from the conserved cysteine through the conserved F or W. Each record gives: V gene, D gene, J gene, clone size, CDR3 DNA, CDR3 protein. A D gene is named only where the DNA matches it firmly. The size field is filled for only some rows; it gives once, few, many or a size class.

>TRBV2|NA|TRBJ1-1|medium-sized
TGTGCCAGCAACCCTGACCGGGGCACTGAAGCTTTCTTT
CASNPDRGTEAFF
>TRBV20-1|TRBD1|TRBJ2-5|many
TGCAGTGCTAACTCACAGGGGCGACGAGCGGAGACCCAGTACTTC
CSANSQGRRAETQYF
>TRBV19|NA|TRBJ1-2|medium-sized
TGTGCCAGTAGTATGGGACGGATCTATGGCTACACCTTC
CASSMGRIYGYTF
>TRBV9|TRBD2|TRBJ2-3|many
TGTGCCAGCAGCGTAGTAAGCGGGGGTACAGATACGCAGTATTTT
CASSVVSGGTDTQYF
>TRBV28|TRBD1|TRBJ1-5|many
TGTGCCAGCAGTCATAACAGGGGAGGAAGCAATCAGCCCCAGCATTTT
CASSHNRGGSNQPQHF
>TRBV4-3|NA|TRBJ2-3|many
TGCGCCAGCAGCCACCAATGGGGGGGGGGCCGCACAGATACGCAGTATTTT
CASSHQWGGGRTDTQYF
>TRBV27|TRBD2|TRBJ2-5|many
TGTGCCAGCCGAAGCGGGGCATGGTTGGAGACCCAGTACTTC
CASRSGAWLETQYF
>TRBV7-9|TRBD1|TRBJ2-5|few
TGTGCCAGCAGCTTAGGTCTCCCAGGGGGCAAGGAGACCCAGTACTTC
CASSLGLPGGKETQYF
>TRBV20-1|NA|TRBJ2-7|many
TGCAGTGCCAGGGGTGGGGCCGGCCCCGAGCAGTACTTC
CSARGGAGPEQYF
>TRBV5-6|NA|TRBJ1-6|many
TGTGCCAGCAGCACATATCGGGGTTTATCACCCCTCCACTTT
CASSTYRGLSPLHF
>TRBV12-3/TRBV12-4|TRBD1|TRBJ2-1|large
TGTGCCAGCAGTCCGCCGGGACAGTACAATGAGCAGTTCTTC
CASSPPGQYNEQFF
>TRBV7-8|NA|TRBJ2-7|medium-sized
TGTGCCAGCAGCTTAGTTAGCTACGGTCGCCCAGACTTC
CASSLVSYGRPDF
>TRBV7-9|NA|TRBJ2-5|medium-sized
TGTGCCAGCAGCTTCGGGACTGTTCTGAGGGAGACCCAGTACTTC
CASSFGTVLRETQYF
>TRBV7-2|TRBD2|TRBJ2-1|many
TGTGCCAGCAGCCTACTAGCGGGGGTAGAGCAGTTCTTC
CASSLLAGVEQFF
>TRBV27|TRBD1|TRBJ1-6|medium-sized
TGTGCCAGCAGTCTAGGACAGGGAAATTCACCCCTCCACTTT
CASSLGQGNSPLHF
>TRBV2|NA|TRBJ1-5|medium-sized
TGTGCCAGCAACCCCTTGGGAGGGCCAGGTCAGCCCCAGCATTTT
CASNPLGGPGQPQHF
>TRBV7-2|NA|TRBJ2-7|medium-sized
TGTGCCAGCAGCCCCGGGCCATTCTACGAGCAGTACTTC
CASSPGPFYEQYF
>TRBV12-3/TRBV12-4|NA|TRBJ2-3|NA
TGTGCCAGCAGTCTCGGGACCACAGATACGCAGTATTTT
CASSLGTTDTQYF
>TRBV29-1|TRBD2|TRBJ2-7|medium-sized
TGCAGCGCCTGGACTAGCTACGAGCAGTACTTC
CSAWTSYEQYF
>TRBV20-1|TRBD2|TRBJ2-1|NA
TGCAGTGCTAGATTGGGGGTTGCGGGACTAGCGGTATCCAATGAGCAGTTCTTC
CSARLGVAGLAVSNEQFF
>TRBV6-5|TRBD1|TRBJ2-2|medium-sized
TGTGCCAGCAGTTACTCGGTTCAGGGGGACACCGGGGAGCTGTTTTTT
CASSYSVQGDTGELFF
>TRBV20-1|NA|TRBJ2-3|medium-sized
TGCAGTGCTCCCGGACTCCGGACAGATACGCAGTATTTT
CSAPGLRTDTQYF
>TRBV20-1|TRBD1|TRBJ1-2|medium-sized
TGCAGTGCTAGAGATTACCGAGACAGGGGGCTGGCTAACTATGGCTACACCTTC
CSARDYRDRGLANYGYTF
>TRBV20-1|TRBD2|TRBJ2-5|NA
TGCAGTGCTAGAGATTTTAGCGGGGGGGCCTTGGGAGAGACCCAGTACTTC
CSARDFSGGALGETQYF
>TRBV4-2|NA|TRBJ2-1|medium-sized
TGTGCCAGCAGCCAAGAGCTTGGTGAGCAGTTCTTC
CASSQELGEQFF
>TRBV20-1|NA|TRBJ1-1|medium-sized
TGCAGTGCCCCTCCTCGGCGGAGCACTGAAGCTTTCTTT
CSAPPRRSTEAFF
>TRBV6-5|NA|TRBJ1-6|medium-sized
TGTGCCAGCAGTTTGGGGTTAGGGAATTCACCCCTCCACTTT
CASSLGLGNSPLHF